What follows are 8 T cell receptor beta chains derived from one specimen sequenced in a study of regulatory T cells in long-lasting Graves disease. The authors built TCR beta libraries using iRepertoire HTBI primers and Arm-PCR of CDR3 regions. MiXCR was run by TCRdb on the multiplex PCR reads, yielding one entry per CDR3 protein. Of hundreds of thousands of distinct CDR3 sequences in the sample, 13% were seen once. As for time point: newly diagnosed GD, antithyroid drugs for less than 3 months. RNA isolated from PBMCs was used to make the TCR library. The sample was also reused in another study, on T cells in Graves' hyperthyroidism and ophthalmopathy.

This sample comprised peripheral blood mononuclear cells (PBMCs), obtained at new diagnosis, from a patient treated with antithyroid drugs. Source of these receptors: a man aged 25 to 40 with Graves disease.

This clonotype was counted many times. The chain employs TRBV7-8 and TRBJ2-3; 10 bases line up with TRBD1. Germline V CDR1 and CDR2: SGHVS, FQNEAQ. V gave up 7 bases and J gave up 2 bases; unmatched junction bases: 6. The CDR3 is 15 residues long. The CDR3 sequence is CASKGGQGYTDTQYF. CDR3 nucleotide sequence: TGTGCCAGCAAGGGGGGACAGGGGTACACAGATACGCAGTATTTT. Variable domain in full (rest from reference TRBV7-8 and TRBJ2-3): GAGVSQSPRYKVAKRGQDVALRCDPISGHVSLFWYQQALGQGPEFLTYFQNEAQLDKSGLPSDRFFAERPEGSVSTLKIQRTQQEDSAVYLCASKGGQGYTDTQYFGPGTRLTVL.

This clonotype occurred many times. CDR3 region: CASSLENRNYGYTF. The CDR3 nucleotides read TGTGCCAGCAGCTTAGAGAACCGAAACTATGGCTACACCTTC. This chain uses TRBV7-9 with TRBJ1-2; no clear D gene. Trimming stripped 1 base from V and 2 bases from J, with 8 bases between. CDR1 SEHNR and CDR2 FQNEAQ come from the germline V gene (reference sequence). The CDR3 extends over 14 amino acids. Full variable domain (outside the CDR3, taken from reference TRBV7-9 and TRBJ1-2): DTGVSQNPRHKITKRGQNVTFRCDPISEHNRLYWYRQTLGQGPEFLTYFQNEAQLEKSRLLSDRFSAERPKGSFSTLEIQRTEQGDSAMYLCASSLENRNYGYTFGSGTRLTVV.

The CDR3 sequence: CSAREKQGPSYEQYF. The CDR3 coding sequence is TGCAGTGCTAGAGAGAAACAGGGTCCCTCCTACGAGCAGTACTTC. The rearrangement joins TRBV20-1 to TRBJ2-7; D perhaps matches TRBD1 (6 bases). The ends were cut back, 0 bases at V and 0 bases at J, with 12 bases in the middle. Germline lookup yields CDR1 DFQATT and CDR2 SNEGSKA (reference sequence). The CDR3 is 15 amino acids.

This clonotype has at least ten counts. The genes are TRBV28 and TRBJ1-5; TRBD1 matches at 7 bases. Unmatched junction bases numbered 6, after V lost 6 bases and J lost 4 bases. Germline assignment: CDR1 MDHEN and CDR2 SYDVKM. CDR3 size: 14 residues. The CDR3 protein is CASSSGGGNQPQHF. For the CDR3, the DNA is TGTGCCAGCAGCTCAGGGGGGGGTAATCAGCCCCAGCATTTT.

This clonotype was picked up many times. The chain is built from TRBV3-1 and TRBJ2-1, with TRBD2 matching 9 bases. J gave up 8 bases and V 5 bases, and 10 bases lay outside the gene matches. The length of the CDR3 is 15 residues. Looked up from germline, CDR1 is LGHDT and CDR2 is YNNKEL (reference sequence). CDR3 protein: CASSGSGRWVDEQFF. Here the CDR3 DNA reads TGTGCCAGCAGCGGTAGCGGGAGATGGGTCGATGAGCAGTTCTTC.

This clonotype was counted between two and nine times. The junction and the germline gene differ at one end; a read error may be behind it. The chain couples TRBV6-1 to TRBJ2-2, with D unresolved. Germline CDR1 reads MNHNS; CDR2 reads SASEGT. CDR3 size: 17 residues. The CDR3 is CASSESRKRPSPGELFF. In DNA, the CDR3 is TGCGCCAGCAGTGAGTCCAGGAAAAGACCGAGCCCAGGGGAGCTGTTTTTT.

This clonotype was picked up many times. The chain carries TRBV7-6 and TRBJ2-7; no clear D gene. CDR1 SGHVS and CDR2 FNYEAQ come from the germline V gene. CDR3 length equals 17 residues. V lost 1 base and J 6 bases, leaving 22 bases between the germline ends. DNA of the CDR3: TGTGCCAGCAGCTTAGGCTGGAAGTCCCCAGAGTATGGCGAGCAGTACTTC. It yields the protein CASSLGWKSPEYGEQYF.

About this clonotype: A clone one base away is much larger, so this may be a read error. The chain couples TRBV20-1 to TRBJ2-4; D tentatively fits TRBD1 or TRBD2 (7 bases each). V was clipped by 6 bases and J by 0 bases, with 27 bases between them. CDR3 size: 19 residues. CDR1 DFQATT and CDR2 SNEGSKA come from the germline V gene (reference sequence). CDR3 sequence (DNA): TGCAGTGCCAGGGGGACAGTTGCGGGAGACTCCTTAGCCAAAAACATTCAGTACTTC. Its translation is CSARGTVAGDSLAKNIQYF.